A selection of T cell receptor beta chains follows, all from one sample in a study of T cell repertoires in cytomegalovirus infection. TCRdb recomputed calls from the reads with MiXCR, one row per CDR3 protein. The repertoire consists of about 140,000 distinct CDR3 sequences, with 5% to 6.5% occurring once and the leading ten covering 18%. The sequenced sample was PBMCs. These receptors were obtained from a human donor in good health (CMV status not recorded). Some clones in this sample may be carry-over from other donors' samples. CDR3s include the opening cysteine and the closing phenylalanine or tryptophan. The D gene is left open where the match is weak. Some rows mark clone size as missing; the rest say once, few, many or name a class of expanded clone.

j_gene: TRBJ2-7; len: 14; v_gene: TRBV20-1; abundance: NA; d_gene: TRBD1; CDR3nt: TGCAGTGCTCCAGACAGGGGGTCGACCTACGAGCAGTACTTC; CDR3aa: CSAPDRGSTYEQYF
j_gene: TRBJ2-5; len: 13; v_gene: TRBV9; abundance: NA; d_gene: NA; CDR3nt: TGTGCCAGCAGCGTAGAGATAGGGGAGACCCAGTACTTC; CDR3aa: CASSVEIGETQYF
j_gene: TRBJ2-7; len: 14; v_gene: TRBV29-1; abundance: few; d_gene: NA; CDR3nt: TGCAGCGTTGTAGGACAGCAGAGCTCCTACGAGCAGTACTTC; CDR3aa: CSVVGQQSSYEQYF
j_gene: TRBJ2-7; len: 12; v_gene: TRBV6-1; abundance: many; d_gene: TRBD1; CDR3nt: TGTGCCAGCAGTGAAGCCGGGACAGGGCTGTACTTC; CDR3aa: CASSEAGTGLYF
j_gene: TRBJ2-1; len: 16; v_gene: TRBV7-2; abundance: medium-sized; d_gene: TRBD2; CDR3nt: TGTGCCAGCAGTTCGAATAGCGGGGCAACCTACAATGAGCAGTTCTTC; CDR3aa: CASSSNSGATYNEQFF
j_gene: TRBJ1-4; len: 12; v_gene: TRBV6-5; abundance: many; d_gene: NA; CDR3nt: TGTGCCAGCAACGGGGGAAGAGGAAAACTGTTTTTT; CDR3aa: CASNGGRGKLFF
j_gene: TRBJ2-1; len: 15; v_gene: TRBV20-1; abundance: many; d_gene: TRBD2; CDR3nt: TGCAGTGCCCCTCGGGGGGGAAACCCAGACAATGAGCAGTTCTTC; CDR3aa: CSAPRGGNPDNEQFF
j_gene: TRBJ2-1; len: 15; v_gene: TRBV7-2; abundance: many; d_gene: TRBD2; CDR3nt: TGTGCCAGCAGCTTAGTTAGCGGGGGGGAGGTTGAGCAGTTCTTC; CDR3aa: CASSLVSGGEVEQFF
j_gene: TRBJ1-1; len: 13; v_gene: TRBV7-3; abundance: many; d_gene: TRBD1; CDR3nt: TGTGCCAGCAGCTTCGGACAGGGGACTGAAGCTTTCTTT; CDR3aa: CASSFGQGTEAFF
j_gene: TRBJ1-4; len: 15; v_gene: TRBV12-5; abundance: few; d_gene: NA; CDR3nt: TGTGCTAGTGGTTTGCTCCTGGGGGGTGGCGAAAAACTGTTTTTT; CDR3aa: CASGLLLGGGEKLFF
j_gene: TRBJ2-1; len: 16; v_gene: TRBV15; abundance: many; d_gene: NA; CDR3nt: TGTGCCACCAGCAGAGGTGGGCAACACGTTGGCAATGAGCAGTTCTTC; CDR3aa: CATSRGGQHVGNEQFF
j_gene: TRBJ2-1; len: 15; v_gene: TRBV5-4; abundance: NA; d_gene: TRBD2; CDR3nt: TGTGCCAGCAGCTTGAGGACTAGCGGGGGTAATGAGCAGTTCTTC; CDR3aa: CASSLRTSGGNEQFF
j_gene: TRBJ1-1; len: 16; v_gene: TRBV12-5; abundance: many; d_gene: NA; CDR3nt: TGTGCTAGTGGTGCTGGCGGCCTGACCTCTCACACTGAAGCTTTCTTT; CDR3aa: CASGAGGLTSHTEAFF
j_gene: TRBJ2-2; len: 15; v_gene: TRBV6-1; abundance: NA; d_gene: NA; CDR3nt: TGTGCCAGCACTCCGGGACTGAGGCTACCCGGGGAGCTGTTTTTT; CDR3aa: CASTPGLRLPGELFF